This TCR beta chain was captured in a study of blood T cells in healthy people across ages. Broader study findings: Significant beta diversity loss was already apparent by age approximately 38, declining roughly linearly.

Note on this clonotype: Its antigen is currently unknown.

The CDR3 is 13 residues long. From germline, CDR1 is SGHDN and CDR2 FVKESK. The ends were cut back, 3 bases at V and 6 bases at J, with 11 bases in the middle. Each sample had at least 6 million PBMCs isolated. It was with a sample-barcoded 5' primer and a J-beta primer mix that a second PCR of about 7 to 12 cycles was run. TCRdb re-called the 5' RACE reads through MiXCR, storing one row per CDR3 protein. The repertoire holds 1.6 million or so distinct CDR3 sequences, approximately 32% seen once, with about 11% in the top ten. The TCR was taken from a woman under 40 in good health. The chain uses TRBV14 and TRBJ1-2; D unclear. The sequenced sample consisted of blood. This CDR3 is CASSHIQGNGYTF. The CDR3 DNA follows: TGTGCCAGCAGCCATATTCAAGGGAATGGCTACACCTTC.